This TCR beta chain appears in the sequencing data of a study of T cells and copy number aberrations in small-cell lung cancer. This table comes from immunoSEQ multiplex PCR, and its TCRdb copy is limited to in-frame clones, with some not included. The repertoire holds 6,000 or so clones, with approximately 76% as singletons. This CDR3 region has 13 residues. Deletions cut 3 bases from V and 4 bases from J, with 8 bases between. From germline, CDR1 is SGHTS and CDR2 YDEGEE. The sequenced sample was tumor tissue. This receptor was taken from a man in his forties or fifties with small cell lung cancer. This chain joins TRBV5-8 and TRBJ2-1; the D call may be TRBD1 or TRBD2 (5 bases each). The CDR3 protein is CASSSGPYNEQFF. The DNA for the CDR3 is TGTGCCAGCAGCTCGGGACCATACAATGAGCAGTTCTTC.